This T cell receptor (beta chain) was identified in a study of blood T cell repertoires in COVID-19. About the research overall: Sample material is recorded as cDNA or gDNA derived from T cells, B-cell-depleted T cells, or PBMCs.

The repertoire was sequenced with immunoSEQ multiplex PCR; TCRdb's copy has only in-frame clones and lacks some. Of more than 200,000 clones detected, 84% appear once; the ten largest clones hold about 4.4%. Per the germline V gene, CDR1 is SGHAT and CDR2 is FQNNGV. Unmatched junction bases numbered 18, after V lost 5 bases and J lost 4 bases. The CDR3 contains 18 residues. The chain has TRBV11-2 and TRBJ1-2, with 8 nucleotides matching TRBD1. The specimen sequenced was peripheral blood. The clonotype originates from a man in his forties or fifties with active or convalescent COVID-19. The CDR3 DNA follows: TGTGCCAGCAGCCCCCGGACAGGGCGCCAAGCCACCTTCTATGGCTACACCTTC. Protein sequence: CASSPRTGRQATFYGYTF.